The present entry profiles one T cell receptor (beta chain) with its context. This clone's antigen is unknown. The sample holds no much larger clone one base away, and base qualities are not on file. Participants in the prospective study were enrolled through a virtual design, were aged about 18 to 100 years, and lived in roughly 25 United States geographic areas. Cohort assignment in the prospective study relied on participant-reported clinical history from a screening survey and a study questionnaire. ImmuneRACE Cohort 3 recovered participants were defined by two consecutive negative NP/OP PCR tests, healthcare professional clearance, or symptom resolution. Mobile phlebotomists in the prospective study collected whole blood, serum and a nasopharyngeal or oropharyngeal swab from every participant. Prospective study participants could optionally give additional blood draws and questionnaires over an approximately two-month period. Blood samples from the prospective study were shipped frozen or at room temperature prior to DNA extraction.

The immunoSEQ Assay, a bias-controlled multiplex PCR, was used to amplify TCRbeta CDR3 regions from genomic DNA. The source study handled its data this way. Within the assay, amplification of reference gene primers was used to estimate how many nucleated cells each sample contained. To quantify the absolute abundance of each unique TCRbeta CDR3 rearrangement, sequence reads were collapsed and filtered. Productive Simpson clonality was computed per sample as the square root of Simpson's diversity index over productive rearrangements. This immuneACCESS table, as held by TCRdb, lists in-frame sequences with V and J called but not all clones. Of the missing ones, under half trace to an unresolved V gene in checked studies; the others have no known cause. V, J and clone size were drawn from that table, and D and trimming were deduced from the DNA. This sample lists more than 150,000 clones; around 80% were detected once. Clones ranked in the top ten supply 10% to 15% of the sample.

The sample is drawn from a study of blood T cell repertoires in COVID-19 (dated by TCRdb to between 2020 and 2021). The study in broad terms: The collaborator samples originated in the United States, Italy and Spain and spanned the acute and convalescent phases of COVID-19. The material from the prospective study consisted of cDNA or gDNA derived from T cells, B-cell-depleted T cells, or PBMCs. Deeply sampled blood TCRbeta repertoires from subjects exposed to, actively infected with, or recovered from COVID-19 were included in the dataset. The repertoires were released in a freely available public database intended as a resource for research on the immune response to SARS-CoV-2. Samples came from the ongoing ImmuneRACE study (first 160 participants) plus 1,254 subjects from 6 global collaborators. The sample metadata nearly always contained a de-identified subject ID, COVID-19 status, age in years and sex. Where available, HLA class I and class II types were obtained from metadata supplied by the sample provider rather than from assay-based typing.

Paper-wide results and their limitations: The quantity of clinical and demographic metadata differed by source and by participant and was supplied without curation.

From cysteine to phenylalanine, the CDR3 is 14 amino acids long. Only CDR3 DNA remains: 42 bases, in frame from the first base. CDR1 and CDR2 are drawn from the germline V gene: SGHRS, YFSETQ. V trim: 4 bases; J trim: 0 bases; unmatched bases: 1. The chain links TRBV5-1 with TRBJ2-7; TRBD1 matches 10 bases in the middle. The specimen sequenced was PBMCs or T cells enriched from blood (not recorded which). The clonotype comes from a woman in her sixties or seventies who had recovered from COVID-19. The CDR3 reads as follows: CASSRQGASYEQYF. The sequence in DNA is TGCGCCAGCAGCCGACAGGGGGCCTCCTACGAGCAGTACTTC.